These 20 T cell receptor beta chains share one sample of origin, sequenced in a study of cytotoxic CD8 clonotypes in ibrutinib-treated CLL. Only in-frame clones appear in the TCRdb table, and some are missing; sequencing was by immunoSEQ multiplex PCR. The sample records 120,000 to 150,000 clones, about 91% being singletons. The source was PBMCs, collected after 12 months of ibrutinib treatment. The receptor set was obtained from a human donor with chronic lymphocytic leukemia.

Comment on this clone: One end of the junction fails to match germline, which may point to a read error. The chain employs TRBV7-7 and TRBJ2-2, with 9 bases fitting TRBD2. Germline-derived CDR1 and CDR2 are SSHAT and FNYEAQ (reference sequence). This CDR3 comprises 15 residues. The CDR3 is CASSLSSGRRGELFF. CDR3 coding DNA: TGTGCTAGCAGCTTAAGTAGCGGGAGACGCGGGGAGCTGTTTTTT.

This rearrangement joins TRBV29-1 to TRBJ2-1; D is undetermined. Trimming cost V 1 base and J 4 bases, with 11 bases left between them. The V gene's germline CDR1 is SQVTM and CDR2 ANQGSEA. This CDR3 is 14 amino acids long. CDR3 coding DNA: TGCAGCGTTGAAGCCCAGTGGGCGTACAATGAGCAGTTCTTC. It specifies CSVEAQWAYNEQFF.

Only one count was recorded for this clone. The chain uses TRBV28 and TRBJ1-4, with D tentatively TRBD1 (5 bases). CDR1 and CDR2 (germline): MDHEN, SYDVKM. Trimming cost V 8 bases and J 6 bases, with 16 bases left between them. This CDR3 comprises 14 residues. CDR3 nucleotides: TGTGCCAGCGGGGGGAGGGGTCCTGATGAAAAACTGTTTTTT. Its translation is CASGGRGPDEKLFF.

This sequence joins TRBV7-2 and TRBJ2-7, with 8 bases that match TRBD2. The CDR3 consists of 17 residues. CDR1 and CDR2 (germline): SGHTA, FQGNSA. The V gene end was trimmed by 1 base and the J gene end by 6 bases; junction bases not matched to a gene: 14. The CDR3 DNA follows: TGTGCCAGCAGCTTAGGGGGAGGCGGGAGGTTGGTTAGCGAGCAGTACTTC. It is translated as CASSLGGGGRLVSEQYF.

This chain uses TRBV6-5 with TRBJ2-7; D unclear. The CDR3 is 14 residues long. Trimming pared 6 bases from V and 2 bases from J, leaving 14 bases between. Germline V gene lookup returns CDR1 MNHEY and CDR2 SVGAGI. CDR3 sequence reads: CASRVVASAYEQYF. The CDR3 nucleotides read TGTGCCAGCAGAGTAGTGGCGTCAGCCTACGAGCAGTACTTC.

V is TRBV30 and J is TRBJ2-5; TRBD2 matches at 11 bases. The V gene's germline CDR1 is GTSNPN and CDR2 SVGIG (reference sequence). The CDR3 contains 14 residues. The V segment lost 6 bases and the J segment 4 bases; nucleotides outside the gene matches: 7. The DNA of the CDR3 is TGTGCCTGCCGCCGGACTAGCGGGCTAGAGACCCAGTACTTC. It is translated as CACRRTSGLETQYF.

The V call is TRBV5-6, the J call TRBJ2-1, with 12 bases aligning to TRBD2. The V gene's germline CDR1 is SGHDT and CDR2 YYEEEE. This CDR3 is built from 19 residues. J was trimmed by 8 bases and V by 2 bases; bases with no gene match: 17. The CDR3 sequence is CASSFRKTSGRPDWHEQFF. DNA of the CDR3: TGTGCCAGCAGCTTTAGAAAAACTAGCGGGAGGCCGGATTGGCATGAGCAGTTCTTC.

The chain is built from TRBV5-8 and TRBJ1-5; no clear D. Trimming took 0 bases from V and 5 from J, leaving 15 bases between them. The CDR3 totals 16 residues. Germline-derived CDR1 and CDR2 are SGHTS and YDEGEE. CDR3 region: CASSLASDFPDQPQHF. The CDR3 DNA is TGTGCCAGCAGCTTGGCTAGTGATTTCCCGGATCAGCCCCAGCATTTT.

The chain has TRBV19 and TRBJ2-5, with TRBD1 matching 8 bases. This CDR3 contains 13 residues. The V gene end was trimmed by 4 bases and the J gene end by 5 bases; junction bases not matched to a gene: 3. Germline V gives CDR1 LNHDA, CDR2 SQIVND (reference sequence). In nucleotides, the CDR3 is TGTGCCAGTAGTACTAACAGGGGGGAGACCCAGTACTTC. Residues: CASSTNRGETQYF.

The rearrangement links TRBV28 to TRBJ2-7, with TRBD1 matching over 7 bases. The CDR3 is made up of 12 amino acids. From germline, CDR1 is MDHEN and CDR2 SYDVKM. The trim removed 11 bases at V and 3 bases at J, leaving 7 bases unmatched. The CDR3 protein is CASVRGNYEQYF. The CDR3 nucleotides read TGTGCCTCAGTCAGGGGGAACTACGAGCAGTACTTC.

The chain recombines TRBV27 with TRBJ1-2; 8 nucleotides agree with TRBD1. Germline-derived CDR1 and CDR2 are MNHEY and SMNVEV (reference sequence). The CDR3 spans 15 residues. Germline trimming cut 3 bases from V and 2 bases from J; bases unmatched to any gene: 5. The CDR3 DNA is TGTGCCAGCAGTTTTTCGGACAGGGTGAACTATGGCTACACCTTC. Its translation is CASSFSDRVNYGYTF.

V and J are TRBV7-9 and TRBJ2-7; no clear D gene. This CDR3 has 16 amino acids. Germline assignment: CDR1 SEHNR and CDR2 FQNEAQ (reference sequence). The V end was cut by 5 bases, the J end by 5 bases, with 22 bases between. The DNA for the CDR3 is TGTGCCAGCAGCCCCGGTTGGCCAATGGGGATGGACGAGCAGTACTTC. Protein product: CASSPGWPMGMDEQYF.

The chain employs TRBV7-9 and TRBJ2-2; no definite D call. Trimming left V 2 bases short and J 2 bases short, with 15 bases between. This CDR3 has 17 residues. Germline lookup yields CDR1 SEHNR and CDR2 FQNEAQ (reference sequence). Here the CDR3 reads CASSLNGQVDNTGELFF. The CDR3 nucleotides are TGTGCCAGCAGCTTAAACGGGCAGGTGGACAACACCGGGGAGCTGTTTTTT.

The chain employs TRBV2 and TRBJ1-4; D unclear. V was cut by 2 bases and J by 8 bases, with 3 bases left in between. Germline V gene sequence: CDR1 SNHLY, CDR2 FYNNEI. CDR3 length: 11 amino acids. CDR3 in amino acids: CASSEREKLFF. The DNA for the CDR3 is TGTGCCAGCAGTGAAAGGGAAAAACTGTTTTTT.

The chain carries TRBV5-1 and TRBJ2-1; weak D call: TRBD2 (6 bases). The V and J ends lost 4 bases and 3 bases respectively, with 11 bases between them. This CDR3 is built from 14 residues. Looked up from germline, CDR1 is SGHRS and CDR2 is YFSETQ. CDR3 DNA: TGCGCCAGCAGCCTCCCGGGGGTCTACAATGAGCAGTTCTTC. Encoded protein: CASSLPGVYNEQFF.

The chain has TRBV6-5 and TRBJ2-7, with 9 bases identical to TRBD2. This CDR3 comprises 13 residues. The V gene's germline CDR1 is MNHEY and CDR2 SVGAGI. The CDR3 sequence: CATTGSGSYEQYF. Here the CDR3 DNA reads TGTGCTACCACCGGTAGCGGGAGCTACGAGCAGTACTTC.

This clone was detected only once. The chain links TRBV4-2 to TRBJ2-7; 7 positions agree with TRBD1. V shed 5 bases and J 4 bases; nucleotides not matched to a gene: 14. Germline values: CDR1 LGHNA, CDR2 YNFKEQ. This CDR3 contains 16 residues. The CDR3 DNA follows: TGTGCCAGCAGCGAATCACCGGGACAGTACCTTTACGAGCAGTACTTC. Protein sequence: CASSESPGQYLYEQYF.

The V call is TRBV19, the J call TRBJ2-7; D call uncertain. Germline CDR1 LNHDA, CDR2 SQIVND (reference sequence). CDR3 length: 15 residues. V gave up 3 bases and J gave up 2 bases, with 14 bases separating them. In nucleotides, the CDR3 is TGTGCCAGTAGTATTGCCCCTGGGCAGACCTACGAGCAGTACTTC. The encoded protein is CASSIAPGQTYEQYF. The full variable domain, in which reference TRBV19 and TRBJ2-7 provide the parts outside the CDR3, is DGGITQSPKYLFRKEGQNVTLSCEQNLNHDAMYWYRQDPGQGLRLIYYSQIVNDFQKGDIAEGYSVSREKKESFPLTVTSAQKNPTAFYLCASSIAPGQTYEQYFGPGTRLTVT.

The chain couples TRBV7-2 to TRBJ2-5; 12 nucleotides agree with TRBD2. V lost 8 bases to trimming and J lost 5 bases; unmatched junction nucleotides: 9. From germline, CDR1 is SGHTA and CDR2 FQGNSA. There are 15 residues in the CDR3. Here the CDR3 DNA reads TGTGCCAGCTCACCCCTAGCGGGAGGGCCGGAGACCCAGTACTTC. Amino acids: CASSPLAGGPETQYF.

CDR3 residues: CASSPQQDYGYTF. The CDR3 bases are TGTGCCAGCTCACCACAACAGGACTATGGCTACACCTTC. The rearrangement joins TRBV18 to TRBJ1-2; weak D call: TRBD1 (5 bases). In germline, CDR1 is KGHSH, CDR2 LQKENI. The CDR3 totals 13 residues. V lost 1 base and J 3 bases, leaving 6 bases between the germline ends.